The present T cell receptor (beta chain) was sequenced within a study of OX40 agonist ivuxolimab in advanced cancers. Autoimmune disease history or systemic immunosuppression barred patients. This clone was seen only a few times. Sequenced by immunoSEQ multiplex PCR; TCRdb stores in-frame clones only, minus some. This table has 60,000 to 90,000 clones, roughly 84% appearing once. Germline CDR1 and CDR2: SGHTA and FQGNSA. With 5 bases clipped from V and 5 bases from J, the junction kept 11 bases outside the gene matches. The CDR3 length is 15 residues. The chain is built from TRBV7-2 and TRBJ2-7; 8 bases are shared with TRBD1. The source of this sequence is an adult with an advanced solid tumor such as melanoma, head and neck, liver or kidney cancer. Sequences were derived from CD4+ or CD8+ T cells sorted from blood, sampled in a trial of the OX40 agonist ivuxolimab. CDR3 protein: CASSQRTGLGHEQYF. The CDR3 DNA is TGTGCCAGCAGCCAGAGGACAGGGCTGGGCCACGAGCAGTACTTC.